The clone carrying this T cell receptor beta chain was detected a few times. These data originate in a study of identical twins. V was pared by 4 bases and J by 5 bases, with 8 bases of the junction left unmatched. CDR3 length: 15 residues. Template switching created a universal primer site, and the cDNA included unique molecular identifiers. TCRdb reanalysed the 5' RACE reads using MiXCR and keeps one entry per CDR3 protein. The sample has about 810,000 distinct CDR3 sequences, 12% seen once. The data were also submitted as part of a second study, on yellow fever vaccine responses in identical twins.

The sequencing sample was made of PBMCs. The receptor's source is a woman aged 18-30 years in good health. V is TRBV12-3 or TRBV12-4 and J is TRBJ1-1; 9 bases are shared with TRBD1. As DNA, the CDR3 is TGTGCCAGCAGTTCTAGACAGGGGGTCGGTACTGAAGCTTTCTTT. This gives the protein CASSSRQGVGTEAFF.